This entry is about one TCR beta chain. The antigen is unknown. The entry originates in a study of T-cell reconstitution after alpha-beta-depleted transplantation in children. General observations from the study: Several hundred graft clones that had expanded were reportedly the source of alpha-beta T cells about two months after transplant.

With 5 bases clipped from V and 2 bases from J, the junction kept 13 bases outside the gene matches. The CDR3 runs 18 residues. Preparation of the TCRbeta library used unique molecular identifiers. Each CDR3 protein is one row after TCRdb ran MiXCR on the PCR reads. The sample lists about 580,000 distinct CDR3 sequences, 25% to 30% seen once, with about a third in the top ten. This sequence originates from a boy under two years old with Wiskott-Aldrich syndrome, due to receive a stem cell transplant. The specimen comprised PBMCs, sampled before TCRalphabeta/CD19-depleted stem cell transplant. This chain connects TRBV12-3 or TRBV12-4 to TRBJ2-5; 11 nucleotides agree with TRBD2. The CDR3 spells CASSPLAGDVGVQETQYF. The CDR3 bases are TGTGCCAGCAGTCCACTAGCGGGAGATGTGGGGGTACAAGAGACCCAGTACTTC.